A single sample gave rise to the 8 T cell receptor beta chains below, sequenced in a study of identical twins. Each CDR3 protein is one row after TCRdb ran MiXCR on the 5' RACE reads. The table has around 340,000 distinct CDR3 sequences, about 12% seen once; the top ten hold approximately 7.6%. These same records also appear under a second study, on yellow fever vaccine responses in identical twins.

The sequencing input was CD8+ T cells sorted from blood. The origin of the receptors is a woman in her late teens or twenties in good health.

There are a few counts of this clonotype. The chain joins TRBV7-8 to TRBJ2-2; D not resolved. The CDR3 loop spans 16 amino acids. CDR1 is SGHVS and CDR2 is FQNEAQ in the germline V gene. The V end was cut by 5 bases, the J end by 2 bases, with 15 bases between. CDR3 coding DNA: TGTGCCAGCAGCGCCCGACTGGCGCCCAACACCGGGGAGCTGTTTTTT. Protein product: CASSARLAPNTGELFF.

This clonotype showed up just a few times. DNA of the CDR3: TGTGCCAGCAGTTTAGAACCGGGACAGGGGCAAGAGACCCAGTACTTC. This codes for CASSLEPGQGQETQYF. The V and J genes are TRBV28 and TRBJ2-5; 10 nucleotides agree with TRBD1. Germline V CDR1 and CDR2: MDHEN, SYDVKM. The CDR3 runs to 16 residues. Germline trimming cut 2 bases from V and 2 bases from J; bases unmatched to any gene: 5.

This clonotype was picked up a small number of times. The J gene is TRBJ1-2, the V gene TRBV20-1, with D tentatively TRBD1 (5 bases). V lost 0 bases, J lost 2 bases, and 16 bases lay in between. Germline lookup yields CDR1 DFQATT and CDR2 SNEGSKA (reference sequence). This CDR3 has 16 residues. CDR3 protein: CSARDPDQDTNYGYTF. The CDR3, as DNA: TGCAGTGCTAGAGATCCGGACCAGGACACAAACTATGGCTACACCTTC.

The rearrangement links TRBV9 to TRBJ2-6; D is unclear. The germline gives CDR1 SGDLS, CDR2 YYNGEE. V was trimmed by 0 bases and J by 4 bases, leaving 26 bases between them. CDR3 length equals 21 residues. The CDR3 sequence is CASSVVVSGYETLSGANVLTF. Here the CDR3 DNA reads TGTGCCAGCAGCGTAGTAGTATCCGGGTATGAAACCCTCTCAGGGGCCAACGTCCTGACTTTC.

The chain joins TRBV12-3 or TRBV12-4 to TRBJ1-1; D gene unclear. V lost 3 bases and J lost 12, with 11 bases in between. The CDR3 length is 11 residues. CDR3 sequence reads: CASSLGHDPFF. Here the CDR3 DNA reads TGTGCCAGCAGTTTGGGCCATGATCCTTTCTTT.

This clonotype was seen only a few times. The chain combines TRBV9 with TRBJ2-3; D may match TRBD1 or TRBD2 (5 bases each). This CDR3 spans 16 amino acids. Germline lookup yields CDR1 SGDLS and CDR2 YYNGEE. Trimming removed 4 bases from V and 6 bases from J, with 21 bases in between. The CDR3 here is CASSPSGARAADTQYF. In nucleotides, the CDR3 is TGTGCCAGCAGCCCCAGTGGGGCGAGGGCGGCGGATACGCAGTATTTT.

In its sample, this clonotype was seen a few times. The J gene is TRBJ2-2, the V gene TRBV7-9; perhaps TRBD2 as D (5 bases). CDR1 is SEHNR and CDR2 is FQNEAQ in the germline V gene (reference sequence). Trimming took 2 bases from V and 7 from J, leaving 8 bases between them. The CDR3 is 13 amino acids. CDR3 protein: CASSLFGNGELFF. The CDR3 DNA reads as TGTGCCAGCAGCTTATTCGGGAACGGGGAGCTGTTTTTT. The full variable domain, completed using reference TRBV7-9 and TRBJ2-2, is DTGVSQNPRHKITKRGQNVTFRCDPISEHNRLYWYRQTLGQGPEFLTYFQNEAQLEKSRLLSDRFSAERPKGSFSTLEIQRTEQGDSAMYLCASSLFGNGELFFGEGSRLTVL.

This clonotype appeared many times. Mismatch with germline at one junction end may stem from a read error. The genes are TRBV28 and TRBJ1-1; D is possibly TRBD1 (5 bases). This CDR3 spans 11 amino acids. Germline V gives CDR1 MDHEN, CDR2 SYDVKM. The CDR3 loop is CASSLGAEAFF. The CDR3 DNA sequence: TGCGCCAGCAGCTTGGGGGCTGAAGCTTTCTTT.